This T cell receptor (beta chain) was identified during a study of blood T cell repertoires in COVID-19. Study at large: T cells, B-cell-depleted T cells, or PBMCs supplied cDNA or gDNA.

The CDR3 sequence is 12 residues long. Trimming removed 5 bases at V and 8 bases at J, with 9 bases between. Germline V gene data show CDR1 as LNHDA and CDR2 as SQIVND (reference sequence). Participant age was roughly 18 to 100 years, and participants resided in approximately 24 US areas. Each participant's cohort was designated according to participant-reported clinical history. All recovered Cohort 3 donors got two negative PCRs, got clearance, or saw symptom resolution. Using immunoSEQ multiplex PCR, the repertoire was profiled, and TCRdb retains in-frame clones only, with some absent. The table has more than 300,000 clones, roughly 90% seen once; the top ten hold 18%.

The receptor's source is a woman aged 25 to 45 who had recovered from COVID-19. The gene calls are TRBV19 and TRBJ1-4; D gene uncertain. Sample: PBMCs or T cells enriched from blood (not recorded which). CDR3 in DNA: TGTGCCAGTAGTTCGAACAAGGAAAAACTGTTTTTT. Translating it yields CASSSNKEKLFF. The full variable domain, rest sourced from reference TRBV19 and TRBJ1-4, is DGGITQSPKYLFRKEGQNVTLSCEQNLNHDAMYWYRQDPGQGLRLIYYSQIVNDFQKGDIAEGYSVSREKKESFPLTVTSAQKNPTAFYLCASSSNKEKLFFGSGTQLSVL.